The 29 T cell receptor beta chains below come from one sample, sequenced in a study of shared clonotypes between healthy human individuals. TCRdb keeps only in-frame clones here, not all; method: immunoSEQ multiplex PCR. This table holds 2 million to 2.5 million clones, roughly 95% found once. The sequenced sample was naive CD4+ T cells sorted from blood. Subset given: CD45RA+ positively selected. These receptors all come from a man between 18 and 35 years old in good health.

The chain joins TRBV6-6 to TRBJ1-6, with D possibly TRBD1 on 6 matching bases. Germline CDR1 and CDR2: MNHNY and SVGAGI (reference sequence). This CDR3 region has 14 residues. V was pared by 6 bases and J by 7 bases, with 13 bases between. CDR3 DNA sequence: TGTGCCAGCAGACGGACAGAAGGAAATTCACCCCTCCACTTT. Residues: CASRRTEGNSPLHF.

This clone was seen a single time. This sequence joins TRBV6-1 and TRBJ2-5; D not resolved. Germline V gene sequence: CDR1 MNHNS, CDR2 SASEGT. The V gene lost 6 bases and the J gene lost 5 bases, with 10 bases spanning the gap. This CDR3 has 12 residues. CDR3 residues: CASSGPPETQYF. CDR3 DNA sequence: TGTGCCAGCAGCGGGCCCCCGGAGACCCAGTACTTC.

Of note for this clone: The same CDR3 is also encoded by other DNA sequences in this sample. J is TRBJ1-1 and V is TRBV6-1; no reliable D call. There are 12 residues in the CDR3. Germline V gives CDR1 MNHNS, CDR2 SASEGT. V lost 1 base and J 3 bases, leaving 3 bases between the germline ends. CDR3 sequence reads: CASSEVYTEAFF. Here the CDR3 DNA reads TGTGCCAGCAGTGAAGTCTACACTGAAGCTTTCTTT.

The rearrangement links TRBV6-5 to TRBJ2-1; D gene uncertain. CDR1 and CDR2 (germline): MNHEY, SVGAGI. The CDR3 consists of 13 residues. V gave up 4 bases and J gave up 8 bases, with 12 bases separating them. The CDR3 sequence: CASSSPLSDEQFF. The DNA of the CDR3 is TGTGCCAGCAGTTCCCCTCTTTCCGATGAGCAGTTCTTC.

The chain links TRBV5-1 to TRBJ2-1; TRBD2 agrees at 12 bases. Looked up from germline, CDR1 is SGHRS and CDR2 is YFSETQ. Trimming cost V 0 bases and J 6 bases; bases outside gene matches: 7. The CDR3 covers 17 residues. CDR3 coding DNA: TGCGCCAGCAGCTTGGAGAGCCTAGCGGGAGGGGGCAATGAGCAGTTCTTC. As protein: CASSLESLAGGGNEQFF.

The chain employs TRBV28 and TRBJ1-1, with TRBD1 matching over 8 bases. The germline V gene encodes CDR1 MDHEN and CDR2 SYDVKM. The CDR3 loop spans 15 amino acids. V gave up 3 bases and J gave up 2 bases; unmatched junction bases: 5. The DNA of the CDR3 is TGTGCCAGCAGTTTTATGGACAGGGCCAACACTGAAGCTTTCTTT. Protein product: CASSFMDRANTEAFF.

This chain uses TRBV6-1 with TRBJ1-4, with TRBD1 as a possible D gene (5 bases). This CDR3 spans 13 amino acids. CDR1 and CDR2 from the germline V gene are MNHNS and SASEGT. With 2 bases removed from V and 8 bases from J, the gap between germline ends came to 9 bases. CDR3 in DNA: TGTGCCAGCAGTGAAACAGGTGGGGAAAAACTGTTTTTT. It yields the protein CASSETGGEKLFF.

The chain couples TRBV2 to TRBJ1-2, with D unclear. V gave up 6 bases and J gave up 7 bases, with 9 bases separating them. The CDR3 is 11 residues long. Germline loops: CDR1 SNHLY, CDR2 FYNNEI. The CDR3, as DNA: TGTGCCAGCAGCGGGGAGACTGGCTACACCTTC. Protein sequence: CASSGETGYTF.

This chain links TRBV30 with TRBJ1-5; unclear D gene. Germline V gene data show CDR1 as GTSNPN and CDR2 as SVGIG (reference sequence). Trimming stripped 2 bases from V and 4 bases from J, with 12 bases between. The CDR3 runs to 14 residues. CDR3 region: CAWSSTSPNQPQHF. CDR3 bases: TGTGCCTGGAGTTCGACAAGTCCTAATCAGCCCCAGCATTTT.

The rearrangement joins TRBV6-6 to TRBJ1-6; 9 nucleotides match TRBD1. From germline, CDR1 is MNHNY and CDR2 SVGAGI (reference sequence). The CDR3 consists of 15 residues. With V trimmed by 4 bases and J by 7 bases, 5 bases remained unmatched. The DNA for the CDR3 is TGTGCCAGCAGTTCAACCGGGACAGGGAATTCACCCCTCCACTTT. Protein product: CASSSTGTGNSPLHF.

This clone was seen only once. The rearrangement uses TRBV11-1 and TRBJ1-6; 7 nucleotides align to TRBD1. Germline V gene lookup returns CDR1 SGHAT and CDR2 FQDESV (reference sequence). V lost 4 bases and J lost 7; bases outside the gene matches: 10. This CDR3 has 16 amino acids. CDR3 in DNA: TGTGCCAGCAGCTCCAACTCCCGGGACAGAAATTCACCCCTCCACTTT. Translation: CASSSNSRDRNSPLHF.

This chain joins TRBV6-1 and TRBJ1-2, with D tentatively TRBD1 (5 bases). CDR1 is MNHNS, CDR2 SASEGT, per germline. Trimming stripped 2 bases from V and 7 bases from J, with 14 bases between. The CDR3 has 14 residues. CDR3 protein: CASSESTFGAGYTF. The CDR3 nucleotides read TGTGCCAGCAGTGAATCAACCTTCGGGGCTGGCTACACCTTC.

The genes are TRBV7-9 and TRBJ2-7; D remains unclear. Trimming shortened V by 2 bases and J by 3 bases, and 17 bases separated the two germline ends. The germline CDR1 and CDR2 sequences are SEHNR and FQNEAQ (reference sequence). There are 16 residues in the CDR3. The CDR3 nucleotides read TGTGCCAGCAGCTTAACCACTACGGTGGGCCTCTACGAGCAGTACTTC. This codes for CASSLTTTVGLYEQYF.

The genes are TRBV5-1 and TRBJ2-5; the D gene could be TRBD1 or TRBD2 (5 bases each). Per germline, CDR1 SGHRS and CDR2 YFSETQ. V dropped 0 bases and J dropped 1 base, with 13 bases sitting between them. The CDR3 length is 16 residues. The CDR3 reads CASSLALGTSQETQYF. Written as DNA, the CDR3 is TGCGCCAGCAGCTTGGCCTTAGGGACGAGCCAAGAGACCCAGTACTTC. The full variable domain, its missing parts supplied by reference TRBV5-1 and TRBJ2-5, is KAGVTQTPRYLIKTRGQQVTLSCSPISGHRSVSWYQQTPGQGLQFLFEYFSETQRNKGNFPGRFSGRQFSNSRSEMNVSTLELGDSALYLCASSLALGTSQETQYFGPGTRLLVL.

The genes are TRBV2 and TRBJ1-1; D is ambiguous. The germline V gene has CDR1 SNHLY and CDR2 FYNNEI. The CDR3 has 14 residues. Trimming shortened V by 5 bases and J by 5 bases, and 15 bases separated the two germline ends. The CDR3 reads CASSLMVSITEAFF. CDR3 DNA sequence: TGTGCCAGCAGTCTCATGGTCTCCATAACTGAAGCTTTCTTT.

The chain uses TRBV19 and TRBJ2-7; maybe TRBD1 (6 bases). The CDR3 covers 14 residues. The V gene's germline CDR1 is LNHDA and CDR2 SQIVND (reference sequence). The V gene lost 5 bases and the J gene lost 2 bases, with 13 bases spanning the gap. CDR3 coding DNA: TGTGCCAGTAGTTTCTTCGGACAGACCTACGAGCAGTACTTC. Translation: CASSFFGQTYEQYF. Looking up the rest from reference TRBV19 and TRBJ2-7 gives the full variable domain: DGGITQSPKYLFRKEGQNVTLSCEQNLNHDAMYWYRQDPGQGLRLIYYSQIVNDFQKGDIAEGYSVSREKKESFPLTVTSAQKNPTAFYLCASSFFGQTYEQYFGPGTRLTVT.

The chain combines TRBV5-1 with TRBJ2-6, with 10 bases fitting TRBD2. From germline, CDR1 is SGHRS and CDR2 YFSETQ. This CDR3 region has 18 residues. V shed 3 bases and J 1 base; nucleotides not matched to a gene: 7. For the CDR3, the DNA is TGCGCCAGCAGCTCTGGGTTTAGCGGGAGGTCTGGGGCCAACGTCCTGACTTTC. It translates to CASSSGFSGRSGANVLTF.

The chain is built from TRBV6-7 and TRBJ2-7; D call uncertain. TRBV6-7 is marked as an open reading frame, function uncertain. V lost 2 bases and J 1 base, leaving 12 bases between the germline ends. CDR3 size: 15 residues. Written as DNA, the CDR3 is TGTGCCAGCAGTTACACCACAGCACCTTCCTACGAGCAGTACTTC. Its protein product is CASSYTTAPSYEQYF.

On this clone itself: Other DNA variants within this sample encode the same CDR3. The gene calls are TRBV6-5 and TRBJ2-7; the match to TRBD2 covers 8 bases. CDR3 length: 15 residues. The V gene end was trimmed by 0 bases and the J gene end by 4 bases; junction bases not matched to a gene: 5. CDR1 is MNHEY, CDR2 SVGAGI, per germline. CDR3 sequence reads: CASSYSSSGFYEQYF. The CDR3 coding sequence is TGTGCCAGCAGTTACTCGTCTAGCGGGTTTTACGAGCAGTACTTC.

The count of this clone is one. This chain uses TRBV5-6 with TRBJ2-7, with a possible D match to TRBD1 (6 bases). The germline CDR1 and CDR2 sequences are SGHDT and YYEEEE. The CDR3 sequence is 15 residues long. The V and J ends lost 0 bases and 5 bases respectively, with 15 bases between them. CDR3 nucleotides: TGTGCCAGCAGCTTGGCCGGGCCCGGGGACAACGAGCAGTACTTC. The encoded protein is CASSLAGPGDNEQYF. The variable domain in full, with the rest retrieved from reference TRBV5-6 and TRBJ2-7, is DAGVTQSPTHLIKTRGQQVTLRCSPKSGHDTVSWYQQALGQGPQFIFQYYEEEERQRGNFPDRFSGHQFPNYSSELNVNALLLGDSALYLCASSLAGPGDNEQYFGPGTRLTVT.

This clone was seen more than once but under ten times. This rearrangement joins TRBV5-6 to TRBJ1-2, with 10 bases fitting TRBD1. The germline gives CDR1 SGHDT, CDR2 YYEEEE. V dropped 4 bases and J dropped 7; count of bases not matched to a gene: 10. The CDR3 extends over 15 amino acids. The CDR3 nucleotides are TGTGCCAGCAGCGGCGACAGGGGGCTTTCATTTGGCTACACCTTC. Translated, it gives CASSGDRGLSFGYTF. Based on the CDR3 plus reference TRBV5-6 and TRBJ1-2, the full variable domain is DAGVTQSPTHLIKTRGQQVTLRCSPKSGHDTVSWYQQALGQGPQFIFQYYEEEERQRGNFPDRFSGHQFPNYSSELNVNALLLGDSALYLCASSGDRGLSFGYTFGSGTRLTVV.

This clone was counted between two and nine times. The identical CDR3 is also encoded by other nucleotide sequences in the sample. V usage is TRBV18 and J usage is TRBJ1-5; no firm D call. This CDR3 comprises 13 residues. V dropped 1 base and J dropped 1 base, with 2 bases sitting between them. Per germline, CDR1 KGHSH and CDR2 LQKENI. CDR3 amino acids: CASSPQSNQPQHF. CDR3 in DNA: TGTGCCAGCTCACCACAAAGCAATCAGCCCCAGCATTTT.

This clone was counted only a few times. The chain joins TRBV6-1 to TRBJ1-5, with unresolved D. CDR3 length: 15 residues. From germline, CDR1 is MNHNS and CDR2 SASEGT. The V and J ends lost 5 bases and 2 bases respectively, with 13 bases between them. The DNA for the CDR3 is TGTGCCAGCAGTTCCCCGGGCCTTGGCAATCAGCCCCAGCATTTT. It is translated as CASSSPGLGNQPQHF.

On this clone: The sample carries other DNA sequences with the same CDR3. J is TRBJ2-4 and V is TRBV6-1; D tentatively reads TRBD1 or TRBD2 (6 bases each). Germline V gives CDR1 MNHNS, CDR2 SASEGT. Trimming took 6 bases from V and 3 from J, leaving 12 bases between them. The CDR3 runs to 14 residues. The CDR3 nucleotides read TGTGCCAGCAGAACAGGGACTGGCAAAAACATTCAGTACTTC. This sequence encodes CASRTGTGKNIQYF.

This clone was picked up one time. The gene calls are TRBV5-1 and TRBJ1-1, with D unclear. Trimming removed 1 base at V and 4 bases at J, with 8 bases between. Germline V gene sequence: CDR1 SGHRS, CDR2 YFSETQ. This CDR3 contains 13 residues. The CDR3 region is CASSLMESTEAFF. CDR3 sequence (DNA): TGCGCCAGCAGCTTGATGGAGAGCACTGAAGCTTTCTTT.

The CDR3 loop reads CASRSTDRAAYEQYF. The CDR3 coding sequence is TGTGCCAGCAGATCTACCGACAGGGCGGCCTACGAGCAGTACTTC. The chain is built from TRBV7-2 and TRBJ2-7; the match to TRBD1 covers 7 bases. The CDR3 spans 15 residues. Germline V lookup: CDR1 SGHTA, CDR2 FQGNSA. The V segment lost 6 bases and the J segment 2 bases; nucleotides outside the gene matches: 10.

The sample holds one count of this clone. The rearrangement uses TRBV5-6 and TRBJ1-4; 10 bases map to TRBD1. CDR3 length: 14 residues. V shed 3 bases, J shed 8 bases, and the junction held 4 bases outside the gene matches. Looked up from germline, CDR1 is SGHDT and CDR2 is YYEEEE. The CDR3 bases are TGTGCCAGCAGCTCGCTGGGACAGGGGGAAAAACTGTTTTTT. Translating gives CASSSLGQGEKLFF.

The chain uses TRBV7-9 and TRBJ2-3, with TRBD2 matching 7 bases. V lost 5 bases and J lost 4; bases outside the gene matches: 15. This CDR3 has 17 residues. Germline lookup yields CDR1 SEHNR and CDR2 FQNEAQ (reference sequence). In nucleotides, the CDR3 is TGTGCCAGCAGCCCGGGGGGTAGCAGGAGGGGATCAGATACGCAGTATTTT. Protein: CASSPGGSRRGSDTQYF.

This chain links TRBV6-1 with TRBJ2-4, with D uncertain. Germline V gene lookup returns CDR1 MNHNS and CDR2 SASEGT. Trimming stripped 6 bases from V and 0 bases from J, with 12 bases between. CDR3 size: 15 residues. CDR3 nucleotide sequence: TGTGCCAGCAGCCGAGGCAGTCTAGCCAAAAACATTCAGTACTTC. Its protein is CASSRGSLAKNIQYF.